This T cell receptor beta chain came from a study of blood T cell repertoires in COVID-19. In the study overall: Spain, Italy and the United States supplied samples that represented acute and convalescent COVID-19. The cDNA or gDNA used as material had been derived from T cells, B-cell-depleted T cells, or PBMCs.

Authors' processing steps: Amplification from reference gene primers served as the basis for estimated nucleated cell counts. Method: immunoSEQ multiplex PCR; TCRdb's copy keeps in-frame clones and lacks some. That table furnishes V, J and clone size, whereas the DNA furnished D and trimming. This sample yields roughly 120,000 clones, of which approximately 79% are seen a single time; under 3% belongs to the top ten. This CDR3 has 13 residues. The J segment lost 8 bases and the V segment lost 7 bases, leaving 10 bases of the junction unmatched. The chain joins TRBV12-3 or TRBV12-4 to TRBJ1-1; 7 bases match TRBD1. This clonotype originated in a man aged 50 to 59 with acute or convalescent COVID-19. The sample taken for sequencing was peripheral blood. CDR3 DNA: TGTGCCAGCACCAATTTTGTGGACAGGGAAGCTTTCTTT. It specifies CASTNFVDREAFF.